Below, one T cell receptor (beta chain) is given with its context. The sample originates from a study of identical twins. Template switching added a universal primer site, and cDNA bore unique molecular identifiers. In TCRdb, the 5' RACE reads were re-called with MiXCR into one record per CDR3 protein. The table records under 900,000 distinct CDR3 sequences, around a sixth of them present only once. V was shortened by 4 bases and J by 7 bases, with 23 bases between the two germline ends. In germline, CDR1 is MNHNS, CDR2 SASEGT. The CDR3 extends over 17 amino acids. Separately, the same data were catalogued under a study of T cells expressing NK-cell markers.

This receptor was taken from a woman aged 18-29 years in good health. The sample was PBMCs. V and J are TRBV6-1 and TRBJ2-1, with TRBD2 as a possible D gene (7 bases). The CDR3 sequence: CASSALRFAGAGNEQFF. CDR3 DNA sequence: TGTGCCAGCAGTGCCCTCCGGTTCGCGGGGGCAGGTAATGAGCAGTTCTTC.